The 30 T cell receptor beta chains reported below all come from one sample, sequenced in a study of CDR3 diversity in severe acne. TCRdb re-derived calls from the PCR reads in MiXCR, one entry per CDR3 protein. Counted here are 90,000 or so distinct CDR3 sequences, about 52% occurring once; the ten biggest clones make up around 9.1%. The sequencing sample was made of blood. These TCRs come from a male donor in good health, serving as a control.

In its sample, this clonotype was seen many times. The gene calls are TRBV3-1 and TRBJ2-1, with 10 positions matching TRBD2. The V gene end was trimmed by 0 bases and the J gene end by 4 bases; junction bases not matched to a gene: 9. This CDR3 has 18 amino acids. The germline V gene has CDR1 LGHDT and CDR2 YNNKEL (reference sequence). The CDR3 nucleotides are TGTGCCAGCAGCCAAGAGTGGGCTAGCGGGAGAAGATACAATGAGCAGTTCTTC. This gives the protein CASSQEWASGRRYNEQFF.

This clonotype was seen at least ten times. The chain carries TRBV19 and TRBJ1-1; D not resolved. Germline lookup yields CDR1 LNHDA and CDR2 SQIVND (reference sequence). V was pared by 5 bases and J by 3 bases, with 10 bases between. The CDR3 contains 13 residues. In DNA, the CDR3 is TGTGCCAGTAGTGTGGAGGAGGACACTGAAGCTTTCTTT. Amino acids: CASSVEEDTEAFF.

This chain joins TRBV7-8 and TRBJ2-7; 10 bases are shared with TRBD1. This CDR3 is built from 15 residues. CDR1 SGHVS and CDR2 FQNEAQ come from the germline V gene. The J segment lost 6 bases and the V segment lost 1 base, leaving 6 bases of the junction unmatched. The CDR3 spells CASSLGSGTGVEQYF. As DNA, the CDR3 is TGTGCCAGCAGCTTAGGGTCCGGGACAGGGGTCGAGCAGTACTTC.

By share of the sample, this clonotype is medium-sized (0.01 to 0.1%). This chain connects TRBV7-9 to TRBJ1-1, with a tentative D call TRBD1 (5 bases). V shed 2 bases and J shed 3 bases, with 7 bases lying between them. The CDR3 has 13 residues. The germline gives CDR1 SEHNR, CDR2 FQNEAQ (reference sequence). CDR3 in DNA: TGTGCCAGCAGCTTACTCAGGGACACTGAAGCTTTCTTT. This translates into CASSLLRDTEAFF.

To note about this clonotype: A much larger clone differs by one base, so this may be a read error. The J gene is TRBJ1-5, the V gene TRBV6-5; TRBD1 matches at 10 bases. The CDR3 is made up of 15 amino acids. The germline V gene encodes CDR1 MNHEY and CDR2 SVGAGI. CDR3 DNA: TGTGCCAGCAGCAGAGACAGGGGGCGCAATCAGTCCCAGCATTTT. Its protein is CASSRDRGRNQSQHF.

V usage is TRBV10-3 and J usage is TRBJ2-1; unclear D gene. Germline CDR1 and CDR2: ENHRY and SYGVKD. The CDR3 covers 12 residues. V was pared by 0 bases and J by 8 bases, with 5 bases between. CDR3 sequence reads: CAISESMDEQFF. The CDR3 nucleotides are TGTGCCATCAGTGAGTCGATGGATGAGCAGTTCTTC.

This clonotype appeared once. A single base separates this from a much larger clone, so it may be a read error. The rearrangement uses TRBV29-1 and TRBJ1-1; TRBD1 might be the D (5 bases). V was cut by 4 bases and J by 5 bases, with 14 bases left in between. The V gene's germline CDR1 is SQVTM and CDR2 ANQGSEA. The CDR3 totals 13 residues. The CDR3 sequence: CSVGSGEGTEAFF. The DNA for the CDR3 is TGCAGCGTTGGGTCGGGGGAGGGGACTGAAGCTTTCTTT. Drawing the rest from reference TRBV29-1 and TRBJ1-1, the complete variable domain is SAVISQKPSRDICQRGTSLTIQCQVDSQVTMMFWYRQQPGQSLTLIATANQGSEATYESGFVIDKFPISRPNLTFSTLTVSNMSPEDSSIYLCSVGSGEGTEAFFGQGTRLTVV.

This sequence joins TRBV2 and TRBJ1-2, with D perhaps TRBD1 (5 bases). The CDR3 has 16 amino acids. V was shortened by 3 bases and J by 0 bases, with 14 bases between the two germline ends. CDR1 and CDR2 from the germline V gene are SNHLY and FYNNEI. The CDR3 sequence: CASSDPGQGANYGYTF. CDR3 DNA sequence: TGTGCCAGCAGTGATCCGGGGCAGGGTGCTAACTATGGCTACACCTTC.

This clonotype was counted many times. The chain is built from TRBV25-1 and TRBJ1-1, with D unclear. Germline assignment: CDR1 MGHDK and CDR2 SYGVNS. This CDR3 contains 13 residues. With 7 bases removed from V and 4 bases from J, the gap between germline ends came to 13 bases. The CDR3 is CASTGLMGTEAFF. CDR3 nucleotides: TGTGCCAGCACTGGCCTTATGGGCACTGAAGCTTTCTTT.

The chain joins TRBV9 to TRBJ2-7, with TRBD2 matching 8 bases. This CDR3 has 16 amino acids. Trimming at V came to 3 bases and at J to 4 bases, leaving 12 bases not matched to a gene. Germline CDR1 SGDLS, CDR2 YYNGEE. The CDR3 nucleotides are TGTGCCAGCAGCGCCGGACTAGCTGGGGGTATGTACGAGCAGTACTTC. Amino acid sequence: CASSAGLAGGMYEQYF.

The chain uses TRBV27 and TRBJ1-4, with D possibly being TRBD1 (5 bases). The germline gives CDR1 MNHEY, CDR2 SMNVEV (reference sequence). The ends were cut back, 5 bases at V and 5 bases at J, with 9 bases in the middle. The CDR3 is made up of 13 amino acids. DNA of the CDR3: TGTGCCAGCAGTCCGGGGGGGAATGAAAAACTGTTTTTT. Its protein is CASSPGGNEKLFF.

Comment on this clonotype: The junction departs from the called germline gene at one end, perhaps through a read error. The chain employs TRBV2 and TRBJ2-1; 10 nucleotides align to TRBD1. There are 13 residues in the CDR3. Germline V lookup: CDR1 SNHLY, CDR2 FYNNEI. CDR3 sequence: CASTIPGQGFRSF. The CDR3, as DNA: TGTGCCAGCACCATACCGGGACAGGGGTTCAGGAGCTTC.

At least ten counts were recorded for this clonotype. The J gene is TRBJ2-7, the V gene TRBV7-2; 10 bases are a match to TRBD2. This CDR3 contains 16 residues. Per the germline V gene, CDR1 is SGHTA and CDR2 is FQGNSA. V gave up 0 bases and J gave up 2 bases; unmatched junction bases: 4. The CDR3 nucleotides read TGTGCCAGCAGCTTAGCGACTAGCGGGCTGACCTACGAGCAGTACTTC. This gives the protein CASSLATSGLTYEQYF.

This chain joins TRBV20-1 and TRBJ2-7; a weak D match, TRBD2 (6 bases). The CDR3 spans 12 residues. The V gene's germline CDR1 is DFQATT and CDR2 SNEGSKA (reference sequence). Trimming took off 4 bases at V and 4 bases at J, with 11 bases between the two ends. This CDR3 is CSAIGTSYEQYF. The DNA for the CDR3 is TGCAGTGCTATAGGGACTTCTTACGAGCAGTACTTC.

This chain uses TRBV6-5 with TRBJ1-2; TRBD1 might be the D (5 bases). The ends were cut back, 3 bases at V and 8 bases at J, with 10 bases in the middle. Germline-derived CDR1 and CDR2 are MNHEY and SVGAGI. The CDR3 has 12 amino acids. The CDR3 region has the DNA TGTGCCAGCAGTTATCGGGACGGGGGCTACACCTTC. It specifies CASSYRDGGYTF.

This clonotype was counted ten times or more. The chain links TRBV25-1 to TRBJ2-7, with a possible D match to TRBD1 (6 bases). Germline-derived CDR1 and CDR2 are MGHDK and SYGVNS. The CDR3 is 15 amino acids. Deletions cut 4 bases from V and 5 bases from J, with 18 bases between. The CDR3 nucleotides read TGTGCCAGCAGTGCACCTCAGGGGACCCTTGACGAGCAGTACTTC. Its translation: CASSAPQGTLDEQYF.

This clonotype was detected many times. The V call is TRBV10-2, the J call TRBJ1-3; no clear D. Germline V gene sequence: CDR1 WSHSY, CDR2 SAAADI. Trimming took off 0 bases at V and 2 bases at J, with 14 bases between the two ends. The CDR3 runs 17 residues. In DNA, the CDR3 is TGCGCCAGCAGTGAGTCGCCACAGACACCTACTGGAAACACCATATATTTT. Its protein product is CASSESPQTPTGNTIYF.

As to this clonotype: At one end, the junction sequence differs from germline, possibly due to a read error. This chain connects TRBV24-1 to TRBJ2-7, with 8 bases fitting TRBD1. CDR3 length equals 15 residues. Germline V gene sequence: CDR1 KGHDR, CDR2 SFDVKD. CDR3 in amino acids: CASSLWDRTAYEQYF. CDR3 sequence (DNA): TGTGCCAGCAGTTTATGGGACAGGACCGCCTACGAGCAGTACTTC.

This clonotype was picked up many times. This chain links TRBV7-9 with TRBJ2-7, with D perhaps TRBD1 (5 bases). Looked up from germline, CDR1 is SEHNR and CDR2 is FQNEAQ (reference sequence). The CDR3 length is 12 residues. Between the trimmed V and J ends, which lost 5 bases and 4 bases, there was a span of 9 bases. The CDR3 DNA follows: TGTGCCAGCAGCAAAGGGGTGTACGAGCAGTACTTC. It yields the protein CASSKGVYEQYF.

This clonotype was seen only a few times. Since the CDR3 does not end with the conserved phenylalanine or tryptophan, this likely comes from a read error. This chain joins TRBV29-1 and TRBJ2-7; TRBD2 agrees at 7 bases. There are 14 residues in the CDR3. V shed 8 bases, J shed 3 bases, and the junction held 13 bases outside the gene matches. CDR1 SQVTM and CDR2 ANQGSEA come from the germline V gene. The CDR3 sequence: CSSESGGKDYEQYL. The CDR3 coding sequence is TGCAGCAGTGAGTCCGGGGGGAAAGACTACGAGCAGTACCTC.

This clonotype was seen only a few times. The chain uses TRBV9 and TRBJ1-3, with D possibly being TRBD1 (5 bases). Germline V gene data show CDR1 as SGDLS and CDR2 as YYNGEE. The germline V and J ends were trimmed by 0 bases and 5 bases, with 9 bases remaining between them. The CDR3 totals 14 residues. Here the CDR3 reads CASSVEGRRNTIYF. The CDR3 coding sequence is TGTGCCAGCAGCGTAGAGGGACGGAGAAACACCATATATTTT.

The V gene is TRBV5-1, the J gene TRBJ1-1; 7 nucleotides align to TRBD1. The V gene end was trimmed by 8 bases and the J gene end by 1 base; junction bases not matched to a gene: 5. The CDR3 totals 13 residues. Germline lookup yields CDR1 SGHRS and CDR2 YFSETQ. The CDR3 here is CASFDRANTEAFF. The CDR3 DNA follows: TGCGCCAGTTTTGACAGGGCGAACACTGAAGCTTTCTTT.

The V call is TRBV6-1, the J call TRBJ2-3, with unresolved D. The germline V gene encodes CDR1 MNHNS and CDR2 SASEGT. V was clipped by 5 bases and J by 11 bases, with 11 bases between them. The CDR3 has 11 residues. CDR3 amino acids: CASSYSNEQYF. The CDR3 DNA is TGTGCCAGCAGTTATTCCAATGAGCAGTATTTT.

Comments on this clonotype: This clone may be a read error of a much larger clone one base away. This rearrangement joins TRBV11-2 to TRBJ1-1, with a possible D match to TRBD1 (5 bases). Per germline, CDR1 SGHAT and CDR2 FQNNGV. This CDR3 contains 15 residues. V shed 5 bases and J shed 3 bases, with 16 bases lying between them. CDR3: CASSGRWGGDTEAFF. The CDR3 coding sequence is TGTGCCAGCAGCGGAAGGTGGGGGGGGGACACTGAAGCTTTCTTT.

The J gene is TRBJ1-1, the V gene TRBV6-1; D is perhaps TRBD1 (6 bases). The V end lost 5 bases, the J end lost 10 bases, and 20 bases lay between the germline ends. This CDR3 is 14 amino acids long. From germline, CDR1 is MNHNS and CDR2 SASEGT. The CDR3 loop reads CASSYSFPGARAFF. Here the CDR3 DNA reads TGTGCCAGCAGTTACTCGTTTCCGGGGGCGCGAGCTTTCTTT.

This rearrangement joins TRBV28 to TRBJ1-1; the D gene is possibly TRBD1 (5 bases). V was trimmed by 6 bases and J by 6 bases, leaving 14 bases between them. Germline values: CDR1 MDHEN, CDR2 SYDVKM. This CDR3 is 13 amino acids long. The DNA of the CDR3 is TGTGCCAGCAGCCCGGGGGAGATGGCTGAAGCTTTCTTT. It codes for CASSPGEMAEAFF.

The chain carries TRBV2 and TRBJ2-2, with D unresolved. Trimming took 8 bases from V and 5 from J, leaving 6 bases between them. CDR1 and CDR2 (germline): SNHLY, FYNNEI. The CDR3 is 11 amino acids. CDR3 DNA: TGTGCCAGCTCACGGACCGGGGAGCTGTTTTTT. Its translation is CASSRTGELFF.

The chain links TRBV6-5 to TRBJ2-7, with TRBD1 identical over 11 bases. Looked up from germline, CDR1 is MNHEY and CDR2 is SVGAGI. V shed 7 bases and J 5 bases; nucleotides not matched to a gene: 10. The CDR3 length is 15 residues. The CDR3 nucleotides read TGTGCCAGCAATGAAGGGTGGACAGGGGGCAACGAGCAGTACTTC. It yields the protein CASNEGWTGGNEQYF.

The chain recombines TRBV10-3 with TRBJ1-1, with D perhaps matching TRBD1 (6 bases). This CDR3 contains 15 residues. Germline V lookup: CDR1 ENHRY, CDR2 SYGVKD. The V end lost 9 bases, the J end lost 0 bases, and 17 bases lay between the germline ends. CDR3 protein: CAIRQGTSLNTEAFF. CDR3 sequence (DNA): TGTGCCATTCGGCAGGGGACAAGTCTGAACACTGAAGCTTTCTTT.

Many counts were recorded for this clonotype. The chain is built from TRBV6-5 and TRBJ2-5, with 10 bases lining up with TRBD1. Germline trimming cut 2 bases from V and 5 bases from J; bases unmatched to any gene: 8. The germline gives CDR1 MNHEY, CDR2 SVGAGI. The CDR3 spans 16 residues. CDR3 sequence reads: CASSYQGQGVWETQYF. In DNA, the CDR3 is TGTGCCAGCAGTTACCAAGGACAGGGGGTTTGGGAGACCCAGTACTTC.